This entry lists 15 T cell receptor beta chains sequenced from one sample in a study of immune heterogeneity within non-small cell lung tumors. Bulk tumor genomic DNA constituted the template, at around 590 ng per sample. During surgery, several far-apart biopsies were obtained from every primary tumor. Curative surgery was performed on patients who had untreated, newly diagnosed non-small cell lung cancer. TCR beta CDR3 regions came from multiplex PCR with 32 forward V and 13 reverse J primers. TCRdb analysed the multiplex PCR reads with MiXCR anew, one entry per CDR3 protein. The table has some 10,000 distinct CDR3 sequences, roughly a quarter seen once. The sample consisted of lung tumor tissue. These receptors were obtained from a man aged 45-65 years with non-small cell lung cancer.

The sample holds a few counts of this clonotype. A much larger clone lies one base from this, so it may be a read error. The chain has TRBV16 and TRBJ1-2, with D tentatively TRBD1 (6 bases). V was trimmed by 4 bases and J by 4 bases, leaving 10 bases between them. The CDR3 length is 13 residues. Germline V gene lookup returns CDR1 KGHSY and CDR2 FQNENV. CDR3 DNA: TGTGCCAGCAGCCGATGGACAGCCTATGGCTACACCTTC. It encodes CASSRWTAYGYTF. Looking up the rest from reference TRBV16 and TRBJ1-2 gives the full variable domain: GEEVAQTPKHLVRGEGQKAKLYCAPIKGHSYVFWYQQVLKNEFKFLISFQNENVFDETGMPKERFSAKCLPNSPCSLEIQATKLEDSAVYFCASSRWTAYGYTFGSGTRLTVV.

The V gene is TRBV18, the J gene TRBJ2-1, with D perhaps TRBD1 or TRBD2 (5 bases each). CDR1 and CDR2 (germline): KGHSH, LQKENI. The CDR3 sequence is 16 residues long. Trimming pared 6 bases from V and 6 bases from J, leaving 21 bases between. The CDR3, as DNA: TGTGCCAGCTCGTCCATTACCGGGACGCCCCCCAATGAGCAGTTCTTC. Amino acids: CASSSITGTPPNEQFF.

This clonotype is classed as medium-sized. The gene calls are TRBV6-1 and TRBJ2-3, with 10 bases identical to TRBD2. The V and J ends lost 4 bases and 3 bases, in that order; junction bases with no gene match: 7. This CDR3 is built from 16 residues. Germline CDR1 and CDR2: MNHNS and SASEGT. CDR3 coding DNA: TGTGCCAGCAGTGCTAGCGGGAGTTTGGTGACAGATACGCAGTATTTT. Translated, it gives CASSASGSLVTDTQYF.

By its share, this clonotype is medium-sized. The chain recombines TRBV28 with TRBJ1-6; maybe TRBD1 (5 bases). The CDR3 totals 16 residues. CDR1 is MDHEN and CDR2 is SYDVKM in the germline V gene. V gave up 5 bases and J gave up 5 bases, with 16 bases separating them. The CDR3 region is CASSGAGGEDNSPLHF. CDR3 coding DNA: TGTGCCAGCAGTGGGGCGGGGGGGGAAGATAATTCACCCCTCCACTTT.

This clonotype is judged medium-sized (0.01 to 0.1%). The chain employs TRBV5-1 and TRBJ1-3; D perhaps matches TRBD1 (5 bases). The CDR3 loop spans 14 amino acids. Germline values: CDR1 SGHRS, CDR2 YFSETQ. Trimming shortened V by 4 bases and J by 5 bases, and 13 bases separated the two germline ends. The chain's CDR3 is CASSEGQGRNTIYF. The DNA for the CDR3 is TGCGCCAGCAGCGAAGGGCAGGGTAGAAACACCATATATTTT.

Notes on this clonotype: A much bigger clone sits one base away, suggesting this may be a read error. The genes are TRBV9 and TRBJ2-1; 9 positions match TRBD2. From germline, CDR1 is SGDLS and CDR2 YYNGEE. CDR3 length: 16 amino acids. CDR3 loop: CASSAQGLALNNEQSF. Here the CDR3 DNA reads TGTGCCAGCAGCGCCCAGGGACTAGCCCTAAACAATGAGCAGTCCTTC. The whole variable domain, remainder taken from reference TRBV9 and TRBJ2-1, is DSGVTQTPKHLITATGQRVTLRCSPRSGDLSVYWYQQSLDQGLQFLIQYYNGEERAKGNILERFSAQQFPDLHSELNLSSLELGDSALYFCASSAQGLALNNEQSFGPGTRLTVL.

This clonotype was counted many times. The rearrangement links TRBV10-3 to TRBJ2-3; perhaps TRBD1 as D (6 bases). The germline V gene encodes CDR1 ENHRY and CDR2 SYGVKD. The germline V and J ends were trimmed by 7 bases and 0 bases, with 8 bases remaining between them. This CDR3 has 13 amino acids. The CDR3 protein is CAINDRSTDTQYF. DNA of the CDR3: TGTGCCATCAATGACAGGAGCACAGATACGCAGTATTTT.

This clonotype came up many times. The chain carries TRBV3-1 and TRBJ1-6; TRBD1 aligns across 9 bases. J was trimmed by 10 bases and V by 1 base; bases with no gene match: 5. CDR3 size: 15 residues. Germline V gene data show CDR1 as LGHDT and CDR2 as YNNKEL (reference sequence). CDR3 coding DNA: TGTGCCAGCAGCCAAGGCCAGGGACAGGGCTCACCCCTCCACTTT. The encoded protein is CASSQGQGQGSPLHF.

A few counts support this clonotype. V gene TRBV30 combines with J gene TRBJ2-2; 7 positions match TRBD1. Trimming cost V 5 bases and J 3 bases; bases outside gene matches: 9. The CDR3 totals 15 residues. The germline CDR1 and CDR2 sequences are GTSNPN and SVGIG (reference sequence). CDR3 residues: CAWSQGGQHTGELFF. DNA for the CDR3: TGTGCCTGGTCTCAAGGGGGCCAACACACCGGGGAGCTGTTTTTT. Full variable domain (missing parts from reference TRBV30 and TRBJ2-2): SQTIHQWPATLVQPVGSPLSLECTVEGTSNPNLYWYRQAAGRGLQLLFYSVGIGQISSEVPQNLSASRPQDRQFILSSKKLLLSDSGFYLCAWSQGGQHTGELFFGEGSRLTVL.

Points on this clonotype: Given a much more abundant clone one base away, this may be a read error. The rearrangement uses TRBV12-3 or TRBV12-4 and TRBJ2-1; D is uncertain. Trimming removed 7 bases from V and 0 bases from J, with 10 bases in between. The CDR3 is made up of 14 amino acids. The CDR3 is CASTPVNSYNEQFF. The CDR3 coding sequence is TGTGCCAGCACCCCGGTCAACTCCTACAATGAGCAGTTCTTC.

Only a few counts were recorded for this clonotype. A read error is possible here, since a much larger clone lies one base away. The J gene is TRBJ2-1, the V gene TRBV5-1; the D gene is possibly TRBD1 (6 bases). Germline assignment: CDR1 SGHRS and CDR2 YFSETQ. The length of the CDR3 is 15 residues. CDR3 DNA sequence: TGCGCCAGCACCAAAAGGGACAACTCCTACAATGAGCGGTTCTTC. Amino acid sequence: CASTKRDNSYNERFF.

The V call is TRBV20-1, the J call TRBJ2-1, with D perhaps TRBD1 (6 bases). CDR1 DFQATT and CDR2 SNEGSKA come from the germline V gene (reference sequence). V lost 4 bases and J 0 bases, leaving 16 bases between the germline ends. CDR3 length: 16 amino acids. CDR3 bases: TGCAGTGCTACCTCCGACAGGTTTACCTCCTACAATGAGCAGTTCTTC. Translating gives CSATSDRFTSYNEQFF.

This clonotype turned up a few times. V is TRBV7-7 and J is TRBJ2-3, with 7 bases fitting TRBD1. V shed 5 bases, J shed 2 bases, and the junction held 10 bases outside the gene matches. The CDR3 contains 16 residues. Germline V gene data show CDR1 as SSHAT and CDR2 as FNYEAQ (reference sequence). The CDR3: CASSLGLDRNTDTQYF. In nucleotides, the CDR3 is TGTGCCAGCAGCCTAGGTTTGGACAGGAACACAGATACGCAGTATTTT.

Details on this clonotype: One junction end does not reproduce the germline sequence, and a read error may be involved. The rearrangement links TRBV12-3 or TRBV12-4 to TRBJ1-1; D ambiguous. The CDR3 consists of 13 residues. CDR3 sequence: CASRGVDDTGAFF. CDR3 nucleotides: TGTGCCAGCAGGGGTGTAGATGACACTGGAGCTTTCTTT.

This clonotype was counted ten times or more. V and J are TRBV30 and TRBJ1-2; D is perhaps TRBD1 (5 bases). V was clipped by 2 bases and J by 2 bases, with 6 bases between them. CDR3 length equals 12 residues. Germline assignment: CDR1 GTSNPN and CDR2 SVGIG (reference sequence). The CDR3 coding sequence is TGTGCCTGGAGTCAGGGAAACTATGGCTACACCTTC. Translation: CAWSQGNYGYTF.